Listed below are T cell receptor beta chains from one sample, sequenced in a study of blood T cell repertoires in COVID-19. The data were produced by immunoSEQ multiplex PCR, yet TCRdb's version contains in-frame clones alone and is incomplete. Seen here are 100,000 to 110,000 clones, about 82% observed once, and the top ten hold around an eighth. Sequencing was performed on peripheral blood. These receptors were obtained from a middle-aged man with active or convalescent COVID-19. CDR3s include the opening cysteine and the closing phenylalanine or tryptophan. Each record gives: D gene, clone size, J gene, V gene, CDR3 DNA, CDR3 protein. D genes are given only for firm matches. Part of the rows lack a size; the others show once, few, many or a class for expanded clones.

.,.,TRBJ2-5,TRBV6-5,TGTGCCACCATGCCCCGGAGGGAGACCCAGTACTTC,CATMPRRETQYF
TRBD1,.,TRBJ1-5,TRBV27,TGTGCCAGCGGGGTGAGGACAGGCCCTTATAGCAATCAGCCCCAGCATTTT,CASGVRTGPYSNQPQHF
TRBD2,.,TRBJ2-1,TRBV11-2,TGTGCCAGCTCCAGCGGACTAGCGGGAGTTAATGAGCAGTTCTTC,CASSSGLAGVNEQFF
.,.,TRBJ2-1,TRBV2,TGTGCCAGCAGTCTCCGAGTCTCTCCAGGCAATGAGCAGTTCTTC,CASSLRVSPGNEQFF
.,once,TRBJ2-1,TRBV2,TGTGCCAGCACCCAGGGACTGGCCTCGGATGAGCAGTTCTTC,CASTQGLASDEQFF
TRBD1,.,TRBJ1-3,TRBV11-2,TGTGCCAGCAGCGCCTTACAGGGGGTGGGAAACACCATATATTTT,CASSALQGVGNTIYF
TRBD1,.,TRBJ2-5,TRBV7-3,TGTGCCAGCAGCTTTGGACAGGGAGAGACCCAGTACTTC,CASSFGQGETQYF
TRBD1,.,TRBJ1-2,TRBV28,TGTGCCAGCAGCGAACAGGGGGGGAGAGGCTACACCTTC,CASSEQGGRGYTF
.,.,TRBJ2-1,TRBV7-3,TGTGCCAGCAGCGTCGACCCGGAGAATGAGCAGTTCTTC,CASSVDPENEQFF
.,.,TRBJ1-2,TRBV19,TGTGCCAGTAGCACGACCGGGACAAGCTCTGGTGGCTACACCTTC,CASSTTGTSSGGYTF
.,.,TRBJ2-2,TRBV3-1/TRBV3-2,TGTGCCAGCAGCCTTGCGATCAACACCGGGGAGCTGTTTTTT,CASSLAINTGELFF
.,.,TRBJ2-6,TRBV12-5,TGTGCTAGTTGGTCGGGGACTGGGGCCAACGTCCTGACTTTC,CASWSGTGANVLTF
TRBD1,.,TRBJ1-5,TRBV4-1,TGCGCCAGCAGCCCGACAGGGCGGAGGGATAGCAATCAGCCCCAGCATTTT,CASSPTGRRDSNQPQHF
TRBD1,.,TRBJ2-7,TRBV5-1,TGCGCCAGCAGTAACCAAACGACAGGGGGGGCCTACGAGCAGTACTTC,CASSNQTTGGAYEQYF
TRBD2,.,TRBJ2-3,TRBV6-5,TGTGCCAGCAGTTCTCGACTAGCGGGAGGGATGGATACGCAGTATTTT,CASSSRLAGGMDTQYF
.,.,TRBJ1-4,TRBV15,TGTGCCACCAGCAGAGCAGGGGCAAATGAAAAACTGTTTTTT,CATSRAGANEKLFF
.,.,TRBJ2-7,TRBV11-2,TGTGCCAGCAGCTTAATCAGGGCCTCCTACGAGCAGTACTTC,CASSLIRASYEQYF
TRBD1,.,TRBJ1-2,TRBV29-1,TGCAGCGACTTCGCCGGGACAGAGCTTAACTATGGCTACACCTTC,CSDFAGTELNYGYTF